One and the same sample provided the 31 T cell receptor beta chains below, sequenced in a study of blood T cell repertoires in COVID-19. Only in-frame clones appear in the TCRdb table, and some are missing; sequencing was by immunoSEQ multiplex PCR. Of 55,000 to 75,000 clones listed, roughly 78% are singletons. The sequenced material came from peripheral blood. Receptors were obtained from a human donor in a cohort sampled during active COVID-19.

This chain connects TRBV6-5 to TRBJ1-2; D perhaps matches TRBD1 (5 bases). This CDR3 comprises 13 residues. Germline assignment: CDR1 MNHEY and CDR2 SVGAGI. V was trimmed by 7 bases and J by 2 bases, leaving 11 bases between them. The CDR3 protein is CASTREANYGYTF. Written as DNA, the CDR3 is TGTGCCAGCACCAGGGAGGCCAACTATGGCTACACCTTC.

This clone has a handful of counts. The chain combines TRBV5-5 with TRBJ2-7; no definite D call. The V end lost 0 bases, the J end lost 0 bases, and 10 bases lay between the germline ends. CDR3 length: 15 residues. Germline-derived CDR1 and CDR2 are SGHKS and YYEKEE (reference sequence). The CDR3 protein is CASSLGRLSSYEQYF. The CDR3, as DNA: TGTGCCAGCAGCTTGGGGCGGCTTAGCTCCTACGAGCAGTACTTC.

The gene calls are TRBV7-2 and TRBJ2-7; 13 nucleotides agree with TRBD2. The CDR3 totals 18 residues. Losses at the gene ends were 2 bases for V and 3 bases for J; bases not matched to a gene: 10. Germline CDR1 is SGHTA and CDR2 is FQGNSA. CDR3 in DNA: TGTGCCAGCAGCTTACGGACTAGCGGGAGAACCCAAAACTACGAGCAGTACTTC. Residues: CASSLRTSGRTQNYEQYF.

V is TRBV7-3 and J is TRBJ2-3, with a weak D call TRBD2 (5 bases). Per the germline V gene, CDR1 is SGHTA and CDR2 is FQGTGA. This CDR3 spans 15 amino acids. V lost 5 bases and J lost 1, with 13 bases in between. DNA for the CDR3: TGTGCCAGCAGCCTCAGCACCGGGGGCACAGATACGCAGTATTTT. Translating gives CASSLSTGGTDTQYF.

This chain links TRBV6-2 or TRBV6-3 with TRBJ2-7, with 10 positions matching TRBD1. V was clipped by 6 bases and J by 3 bases; unmatched bases: 8. This CDR3 region has 15 residues. The germline CDR1 and CDR2 sequences are MNHEY and SVGEGT. In DNA, the CDR3 is TGTGCCAGCAGCTCCCCCGGACAGGGGGACTACGAGCAGTACTTC. Translating it yields CASSSPGQGDYEQYF.

This chain joins TRBV6-4 and TRBJ2-1, with 14 bases that match TRBD2. The CDR3 extends over 14 amino acids. V lost 6 bases and J lost 9; bases outside the gene matches: 4. Germline CDR1 reads MRHNA; CDR2 reads SNTAGT. The chain's CDR3 is CASSGTSGSGEQFF. The DNA for the CDR3 is TGTGCCAGCAGCGGGACTAGCGGGAGTGGTGAGCAGTTCTTC.

The V and J genes are TRBV5-1 and TRBJ2-7; maybe TRBD1 (6 bases). Germline V CDR1 and CDR2: SGHRS, YFSETQ. The CDR3 is made up of 14 amino acids. V lost 4 bases, J lost 4 bases, and 15 bases lay in between. The CDR3 nucleotides are TGCGCCAGCAGCGGAACCGACAGGACGTACGAGCAGTACTTC. This translates into CASSGTDRTYEQYF.

V and J are TRBV19 and TRBJ1-5, with TRBD1 matching 11 bases. The CDR3 totals 15 residues. J gave up 4 bases and V 10 bases, and 9 bases lay outside the gene matches. Germline lookup yields CDR1 LNHDA and CDR2 SQIVND (reference sequence). The CDR3 is CATKTRDRGNQPQHF. The CDR3 coding sequence is TGTGCCACCAAAACCCGGGACAGGGGGAATCAGCCCCAGCATTTT.

This chain links TRBV19 with TRBJ2-3, with TRBD1 identical over 7 bases. The V and J ends lost 6 bases and 3 bases, in that order; junction bases with no gene match: 9. The CDR3 has 15 amino acids. Looked up from germline, CDR1 is LNHDA and CDR2 is SQIVND (reference sequence). This CDR3 reads CASRGNRGVTDTQYF. CDR3 nucleotide sequence: TGTGCCAGTAGGGGGAACAGGGGAGTAACAGATACGCAGTATTTT.

The CDR3 here is CASSGGNPEQYF. The CDR3, as DNA: TGTGCCAGTAGTGGGGGGAACCCCGAGCAGTACTTC. The gene calls are TRBV19 and TRBJ2-7, with D perhaps TRBD2 (6 bases). V lost 5 bases and J lost 6, with 11 bases in between. Germline CDR1 is LNHDA and CDR2 is SQIVND (reference sequence). This CDR3 comprises 12 residues.

DNA for the CDR3: TGTGCCAGCAGCTTACCGACAGCTAACTATGGCTACACCTTC. Translation gives CASSLPTANYGYTF. V is TRBV7-2 and J is TRBJ1-2; D may be TRBD1 (5 bases). The V gene lost 2 bases and the J gene lost 0 bases, with 7 bases spanning the gap. The germline V gene encodes CDR1 SGHTA and CDR2 FQGNSA. The CDR3 length is 14 residues.

The chain uses TRBV5-1 and TRBJ2-5; 7 bases are shared with TRBD2. CDR1 is SGHRS and CDR2 is YFSETQ in the germline V gene. The CDR3 has 15 residues. J gave up 0 bases and V 4 bases, and 6 bases lay outside the gene matches. The CDR3 here is CASSGTTGYQETQYF. The CDR3, as DNA: TGCGCCAGCAGCGGGACTACAGGTTACCAAGAGACCCAGTACTTC. Using reference TRBV5-1 and TRBJ2-5 for the parts outside the CDR3, the full variable domain is KAGVTQTPRYLIKTRGQQVTLSCSPISGHRSVSWYQQTPGQGLQFLFEYFSETQRNKGNFPGRFSGRQFSNSRSEMNVSTLELGDSALYLCASSGTTGYQETQYFGPGTRLLVL.

This chain connects TRBV4-3 to TRBJ1-3; D may be TRBD1 (6 bases). The CDR3 is made up of 17 amino acids. V shed 0 bases and J shed 4 bases, with 16 bases lying between them. The germline CDR1 and CDR2 sequences are LGHNA and YSLEER. The CDR3 coding sequence is TGCGCCAGCAGCCAAGATGGGGCACAGGGCGTCGGAAACACCATATATTTT. Amino acid sequence: CASSQDGAQGVGNTIYF.

The CDR3 DNA sequence: TGCGCCAGCAGCCTAATAGCGGGAGGGCCGGGGCAAGAGACCCAGTACTTC. Its translation is CASSLIAGGPGQETQYF. The chain is built from TRBV4-3 and TRBJ2-5; 11 nucleotides line up with TRBD2. This CDR3 spans 17 amino acids. The J segment lost 2 bases and the V segment lost 4 bases, leaving 9 bases of the junction unmatched. CDR1 and CDR2 from the germline V gene are LGHNA and YSLEER.

The V gene is TRBV6-1, the J gene TRBJ1-3; no reliable D call. V was pared by 0 bases and J by 5 bases, with 11 bases between. CDR3 size: 15 residues. The germline gives CDR1 MNHNS, CDR2 SASEGT. CDR3: CASSEAPLQRNTIYF. In DNA, the CDR3 is TGTGCCAGCAGTGAAGCCCCACTGCAAAGAAACACCATATATTTT.

The V and J genes are TRBV4-3 and TRBJ2-1; 10 bases are shared with TRBD2. This CDR3 has 15 amino acids. The germline V gene has CDR1 LGHNA and CDR2 YSLEER. After removal of 0 bases from V and 9 bases from J, the junction contained 5 bases not matched to a gene. DNA of the CDR3: TGCGCCAGCAGCCAAGATCCGGCTAGCGGGAGTGAGCAGTTCTTC. Residues: CASSQDPASGSEQFF.

The V call is TRBV5-1, the J call TRBJ2-7, with TRBD2 identical over 11 bases. Unmatched junction bases numbered 2, after V lost 0 bases and J lost 6 bases. CDR1 and CDR2 (germline): SGHRS, YFSETQ. The CDR3 is made up of 14 amino acids. CDR3 nucleotide sequence: TGCGCCAGCAGCTTGGAGGGACTAGCGGCCGAGCAGTACTTC. Its translation: CASSLEGLAAEQYF.

The gene calls are TRBV28 and TRBJ2-1, with a tentative D call TRBD2 (6 bases). CDR3 length: 16 residues. Between the trimmed V and J ends, which lost 6 bases and 8 bases, there was a span of 23 bases. Germline CDR1 and CDR2: MDHEN and SYDVKM. CDR3 sequence reads: CASRSRGGPREDEQFF. The CDR3 DNA is TGTGCCAGCAGATCTAGGGGAGGCCCAAGGGAAGATGAGCAGTTCTTC.

The chain's CDR3 is CASSPKTGVLSTDTQYF. CDR3 sequence (DNA): TGTGCCAGCAGCCCGAAGACAGGGGTGCTTAGCACAGATACGCAGTATTTT. This chain uses TRBV11-3 with TRBJ2-3; TRBD1 agrees at 8 bases. CDR1 and CDR2 from the germline V gene are SGHNT and YENEEA. V was pared by 5 bases and J by 0 bases, with 10 bases of the junction left unmatched. The CDR3 is made up of 17 amino acids.

The gene calls are TRBV5-6 and TRBJ1-2; perhaps TRBD1 as D (5 bases). The V gene lost 0 bases and the J gene lost 4 bases, with 7 bases spanning the gap. Germline lookup yields CDR1 SGHDT and CDR2 YYEEEE. The CDR3 totals 13 residues. CDR3 sequence (DNA): TGTGCCAGCAGCTTGGGACAGCCCTATGGCTACACCTTC. As protein: CASSLGQPYGYTF.

CDR3 DNA sequence: TGTGCCAGCCTGGACAGATTCTCCTACGAGCAGTACTTC. Translation gives CASLDRFSYEQYF. The chain employs TRBV19 and TRBJ2-7; TRBD1 is a possible D gene (6 bases). Trimming shortened V by 9 bases and J by 0 bases, and 12 bases separated the two germline ends. This CDR3 region has 13 residues. The germline CDR1 and CDR2 sequences are LNHDA and SQIVND (reference sequence).

This rearrangement joins TRBV18 to TRBJ2-7, with D perhaps TRBD2 (5 bases). Per the germline V gene, CDR1 is KGHSH and CDR2 is LQKENI. V gave up 2 bases and J gave up 0 bases, with 14 bases separating them. This CDR3 comprises 16 residues. As DNA, the CDR3 is TGTGCCAGCTCACCAGAACCGGGGATTAGCTCCTACGAGCAGTACTTC. The encoded protein is CASSPEPGISSYEQYF.

This clone has only one observation. The rearrangement uses TRBV27 and TRBJ2-7; D is unresolved. CDR3 length: 14 amino acids. The V end lost 3 bases, the J end lost 2 bases, and 11 bases lay between the germline ends. Germline lookup yields CDR1 MNHEY and CDR2 SMNVEV (reference sequence). CDR3 sequence reads: CASSFRGLTYEQYF. The CDR3 DNA is TGTGCCAGCAGTTTTCGCGGTCTAACCTACGAGCAGTACTTC.

The chain carries TRBV11-3 and TRBJ1-2; TRBD1 matches 7 bases. V dropped 4 bases and J dropped 8; count of bases not matched to a gene: 7. Germline assignment: CDR1 SGHNT and CDR2 YENEEA. The CDR3 spans 13 residues. CDR3 sequence reads: CASSSQQGNGYTF. In DNA form, the CDR3 reads TGTGCCAGCAGCTCGCAACAGGGGAACGGCTACACCTTC.

The chain employs TRBV10-3 and TRBJ2-7; the D gene is possibly TRBD1 (6 bases). Germline lookup yields CDR1 ENHRY and CDR2 SYGVKD. The V gene lost 6 bases and the J gene lost 5 bases, with 17 bases spanning the gap. CDR3 length: 14 residues. The CDR3 is CAIREPGEGDEQYF. CDR3 bases: TGTGCCATCAGAGAACCAGGGGAAGGGGACGAGCAGTACTTC.

The rearrangement joins TRBV4-1 to TRBJ2-1, with 7 bases fitting TRBD1. This CDR3 spans 13 amino acids. Germline loops: CDR1 MGHRA, CDR2 YSYEKL. Germline trimming cut 0 bases from V and 8 bases from J; bases unmatched to any gene: 1. The chain's CDR3 is CASSQETGDEQFF. The CDR3 region has the DNA TGCGCCAGCAGCCAAGAAACAGGGGATGAGCAGTTCTTC.

This chain connects TRBV7-3 to TRBJ1-1, with TRBD1 as a possible D gene (5 bases). Germline V gene sequence: CDR1 SGHTA, CDR2 FQGTGA. The V end lost 1 base, the J end lost 5 bases, and 11 bases lay between the germline ends. This CDR3 is 14 amino acids long. CDR3 sequence reads: CASSLKGRATEAFF. The CDR3 nucleotides are TGTGCCAGCAGCTTAAAGGGCAGGGCAACTGAAGCTTTCTTT.

This clone was seen once. The genes are TRBV6-5 and TRBJ1-1; D not certain. CDR3 length: 13 residues. Trimming shortened V by 11 bases and J by 4 bases, and 17 bases separated the two germline ends. Germline CDR1 is MNHEY and CDR2 is SVGAGI. CDR3 residues: CACLGPTRTEAFF. CDR3 DNA sequence: TGTGCCTGTCTGGGCCCAACGCGCACTGAAGCTTTCTTT.

The chain recombines TRBV6-5 with TRBJ1-2; D possibly corresponds to TRBD1 (5 bases). The CDR3 is 13 amino acids. Deletions cut 9 bases from V and 4 bases from J, with 15 bases between. From germline, CDR1 is MNHEY and CDR2 SVGAGI. The CDR3 DNA is TGTGCCAGTTCCGGGGGATCGGGCTATGGCTACACCTTC. Translation: CASSGGSGYGYTF.

V and J are TRBV28 and TRBJ1-5; 10 bases are shared with TRBD1. Germline V gene lookup returns CDR1 MDHEN and CDR2 SYDVKM. J was trimmed by 1 base and V by 2 bases; bases with no gene match: 5. This CDR3 comprises 17 residues. CDR3 nucleotides: TGTGCCAGCAGTTTACCGGACAGGGGGATCAGCAATCAGCCCCAGCATTTT. Translation gives CASSLPDRGISNQPQHF.

This chain joins TRBV27 and TRBJ2-5; weak D call: TRBD1 (5 bases). The CDR3 spans 14 residues. V lost 6 bases and J lost 4, with 15 bases in between. Germline lookup yields CDR1 MNHEY and CDR2 SMNVEV (reference sequence). CDR3 residues: CASRGPGWAETQYF. Here the CDR3 DNA reads TGTGCCAGCAGGGGGCCAGGGTGGGCAGAGACCCAGTACTTC.